The rows below give T cell receptor beta chains drawn from one sample of a study of post-analysis software for immune sequencing data. TCRdb passed the PCR reads through MiXCR, listing each CDR3 protein once. In the table there are 820,000 or so distinct CDR3 sequences, about 50% of which are singletons. Material for sequencing was blood. These receptors all come from a girl under 18 with multiple sclerosis. Both conserved end residues are part of each CDR3. D genes are given only for firm matches. Not all rows give a size; the values are once, few, many and, for expanded clones, a class.

once	TRBV2	NA	TRBJ2-5	CASSDVGGIEGETQYF	TGTGCCAGCAGTGATGTGGGGGGCATTGAAGGGGAGACCCAGTACTTC
NA	TRBV12-3/TRBV12-4	NA	TRBJ1-2	CASSFSTGLNYGYTF	TGTGCCAGCAGTTTTAGTACGGGATTGAACTATGGCTACACCTTC
NA	TRBV20-1	NA	TRBJ2-7	CSARAKGVAGYEQYF	TGCAGTGCTAGAGCTAAGGGGGTGGCTGGGTACGAGCAGTACTTC
NA	TRBV4-2	TRBD2	TRBJ2-5	CASSQELAAETQYF	TGTGCCAGCAGCCAAGAACTAGCGGCGGAGACCCAGTACTTC
once	TRBV6-6	NA	TRBJ1-5	CASTDPGGAGNQPQHF	TGTGCCAGCACCGACCCCGGCGGGGCGGGGAATCAGCCCCAGCATTTT
NA	TRBV5-5	NA	TRBJ2-4	CASSLVPDQNIQYF	TGTGCCAGCAGCTTGGTACCGGACCAAAACATTCAGTACTTC
NA	TRBV20-1	NA	TRBJ1-1	CSASDRRHTEAFF	TGCAGTGCCTCAGACAGGCGTCACACTGAAGCTTTCTTT
NA	TRBV2	TRBD2	TRBJ2-1	CADAGDNEQFF	TGTGCCGACGCGGGAGACAATGAGCAGTTCTTC
NA	TRBV18	TRBD1	TRBJ1-5	CASSGAGQASNQPQHF	TGTGCCAGCTCAGGGGCCGGACAGGCGAGCAATCAGCCCCAGCATTTT
few	TRBV4-1	NA	TRBJ1-2	CASSQEGRTNYGYTF	TGCGCCAGCAGCCAAGAGGGTAGGACTAACTATGGCTACACCTTC
NA	TRBV20-1	TRBD1	TRBJ2-7	CSAQGGTGKYEQYF	TGCAGTGCCCAAGGGGGGACAGGGAAGTACGAGCAGTACTTC
NA	TRBV20-1	NA	TRBJ2-6	CSAPRPSGANVLTF	TGCAGTGCTCCCCGTCCTTCTGGGGCCAACGTCCTGACTTTC
NA	TRBV12-3/TRBV12-4	TRBD1	TRBJ2-7	CASKSRDSSYEQYF	TGTGCCAGCAAGTCCCGGGACAGCTCCTACGAGCAGTACTTC
few	TRBV7-3	TRBD1	TRBJ1-5	CASTSGQGPPYSNQPQHF	TGTGCCAGCACCAGTGGACAGGGCCCCCCTTATAGCAATCAGCCCCAGCATTTT
NA	TRBV12-3/TRBV12-4	NA	TRBJ2-7	CVSSLAGGSYEQYF	TGTGTCAGCAGTTTGGCAGGTGGTTCCTACGAGCAGTACTTC
NA	TRBV18	NA	TRBJ1-1	CASSPPRTEAFF	TGTGCCAGCTCACCGCCCCGGACTGAAGCTTTCTTT
NA	TRBV12-3/TRBV12-4	NA	TRBJ2-7	CASSFLAHYNEQYF	TGTGCCAGCAGTTTCCTAGCGCACTACAATGAGCAGTACTTC